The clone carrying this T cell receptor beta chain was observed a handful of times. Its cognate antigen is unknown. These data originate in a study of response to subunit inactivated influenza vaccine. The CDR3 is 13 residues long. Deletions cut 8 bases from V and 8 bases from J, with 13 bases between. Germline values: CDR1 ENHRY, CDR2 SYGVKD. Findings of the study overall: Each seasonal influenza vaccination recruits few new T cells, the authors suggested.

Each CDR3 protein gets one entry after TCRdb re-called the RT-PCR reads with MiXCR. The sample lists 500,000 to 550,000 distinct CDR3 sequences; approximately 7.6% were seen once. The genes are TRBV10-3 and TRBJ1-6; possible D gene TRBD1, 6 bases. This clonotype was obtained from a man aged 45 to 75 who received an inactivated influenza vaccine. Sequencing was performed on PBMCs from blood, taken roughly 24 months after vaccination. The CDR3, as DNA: TGTGCCATCTCGGACAGACTATATTCACCCCTCCACTTT. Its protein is CAISDRLYSPLHF.